A single sample is the source of the 31 T cell receptor beta chains below, sequenced in a study of cytomegalovirus exposure and HLA in healthy donors. This PCR relied on a set of 60 Vbeta primers and 13 Jbeta primers. TCRdb's copy holds only in-frame clones and misses some; the assay was immunoSEQ multiplex PCR. The repertoire holds more than 65,000 clones, approximately 83% seen once, with 3% to 3.5% in the top ten. The sequencing input was PBMCs. These receptors came from a man aged 40-49 years in good health and CMV-seronegative.

J is TRBJ2-1 and V is TRBV5-6; 10 nucleotides align to TRBD2. Per germline, CDR1 SGHDT and CDR2 YYEEEE. With V trimmed by 0 bases and J by 9 bases, 6 bases remained unmatched. The CDR3 extends over 15 amino acids. The CDR3 reads CASSLGTSGVGEQFF. CDR3 DNA: TGTGCCAGCAGCTTGGGCACTAGCGGGGTGGGTGAGCAGTTCTTC.

This chain connects TRBV5-1 to TRBJ2-3; the D is unclear. Deletions cut 1 base from V and 4 bases from J, with 7 bases between. Germline V gives CDR1 SGHRS, CDR2 YFSETQ. This CDR3 comprises 13 residues. CDR3 sequence reads: CASSLSGADTQYF. For the CDR3, the DNA is TGCGCCAGCAGCTTGTCAGGTGCAGATACGCAGTATTTT.

The gene calls are TRBV11-1 and TRBJ1-3, with D maybe TRBD1 (5 bases). Per the germline V gene, CDR1 is SGHAT and CDR2 is FQDESV (reference sequence). The ends were cut back, 5 bases at V and 1 base at J, with 9 bases in the middle. The CDR3 covers 14 residues. DNA of the CDR3: TGTGCCAGCAGCCGTTACAGGTCTGGAAACACCATATATTTT. Its protein is CASSRYRSGNTIYF.

This clone was recorded a few times. Different DNA sequences within this sample yield the same CDR3. The V and J genes are TRBV30 and TRBJ2-7, with 7 bases aligning to TRBD2. The V gene end was trimmed by 2 bases and the J gene end by 6 bases; junction bases not matched to a gene: 1. From germline, CDR1 is GTSNPN and CDR2 SVGIG (reference sequence). This CDR3 spans 11 amino acids. CDR3 sequence (DNA): TGTGCCTGGAGTTGGGGGGGCGAGCAGTACTTC. Translating gives CAWSWGGEQYF.

For this clone: This specimen includes other DNA sequences encoding the same CDR3. The chain joins TRBV19 to TRBJ2-5, with D possibly matching TRBD1 (6 bases). This CDR3 has 15 residues. In germline, CDR1 is LNHDA, CDR2 SQIVND (reference sequence). The germline V and J ends were trimmed by 8 bases and 5 bases, with 21 bases remaining between them. CDR3 sequence: CASRTRDRGFETQYF. DNA of the CDR3: TGTGCCAGTCGTACCAGGGATAGGGGGTTTGAGACCCAGTACTTC.

This clone has just one count. V is TRBV7-2 and J is TRBJ2-7; 13 bases are a match to TRBD2. The CDR3 extends over 14 amino acids. Per the germline V gene, CDR1 is SGHTA and CDR2 is FQGNSA. After removal of 3 bases from V and 5 bases from J, the junction contained 1 base not matched to a gene. This CDR3 reads CASSLTSGGNEQYF. The CDR3 DNA reads as TGTGCCAGCAGCTTGACTAGCGGGGGGAACGAGCAGTACTTC.

The chain employs TRBV19 and TRBJ1-2, with 9 bases lining up with TRBD1. The trim removed 6 bases at V and 6 bases at J, leaving 5 bases unmatched. The CDR3 consists of 13 residues. Germline lookup yields CDR1 LNHDA and CDR2 SQIVND (reference sequence). The DNA of the CDR3 is TGTGCCAGTAGCCTACAGGGGGCCCATGGCTACACCTTC. Protein: CASSLQGAHGYTF.

The chain carries TRBV27 and TRBJ1-2; no clear D gene. The CDR3 extends over 14 amino acids. CDR1 is MNHEY and CDR2 is SMNVEV in the germline V gene (reference sequence). Trimming shortened V by 2 bases and J by 3 bases, and 10 bases separated the two germline ends. The CDR3 protein is CASSLGGLDYGYTF. The CDR3 coding sequence is TGTGCCAGCAGTTTAGGAGGCTTAGACTATGGCTACACCTTC.

The rearrangement uses TRBV10-3 and TRBJ2-5; possibly TRBD1 for D (5 bases). V lost 7 bases to trimming and J lost 3 bases, with 12 bases between them. This CDR3 is 13 amino acids long. The germline V gene has CDR1 ENHRY and CDR2 SYGVKD. The CDR3 nucleotides read TGTGCCATCAAATCCGGCAGGGAAGAGACCCAGTACTTC. Its translation: CAIKSGREETQYF.

The chain employs TRBV7-9 and TRBJ1-3; 7 positions agree with TRBD1. The germline V gene has CDR1 SEHNR and CDR2 FQNEAQ (reference sequence). The CDR3 is 15 residues long. The junction had 7 bases not matched to a gene; V was cut back by 5 bases and J by 3 bases. The CDR3 DNA follows: TGTGCCAGCAGCGCGACAGGGCTGGGTGGAAACACCATATATTTT. The encoded protein is CASSATGLGGNTIYF.

The V gene is TRBV4-2, the J gene TRBJ1-2; perhaps TRBD1 as D (5 bases). V was trimmed by 0 bases and J by 8 bases, leaving 16 bases between them. The CDR3 sequence is 15 residues long. Per the germline V gene, CDR1 is LGHNA and CDR2 is YNFKEQ. As DNA, the CDR3 is TGTGCCAGCAGCCAAGATTCCTCGGGGGATGGAGGCTACACCTTC. It is translated as CASSQDSSGDGGYTF.

This clone was seen just once. The chain couples TRBV19 to TRBJ2-7, with 9 bases identical to TRBD1. CDR1 and CDR2 (germline): LNHDA, SQIVND (reference sequence). Losses at the gene ends were 3 bases for V and 2 bases for J; bases not matched to a gene: 5. The CDR3 is 15 amino acids. The CDR3: CASSIRQGVPYEQYF. CDR3 in DNA: TGTGCCAGTAGTATCCGACAGGGGGTGCCCTACGAGCAGTACTTC.

The J gene is TRBJ2-1, the V gene TRBV4-3; a weak D match, TRBD2 (7 bases). CDR3 length equals 17 residues. CDR1 is LGHNA and CDR2 is YSLEER in the germline V gene. V gave up 3 bases and J gave up 0 bases, with 15 bases separating them. CDR3 sequence (DNA): TGCGCCAGCAGCCAGACCGGGGGGCGGGTCTCCTACAATGAGCAGTTCTTC. Translated: CASSQTGGRVSYNEQFF.

The chain's CDR3 is CASSGTTSYEQYF. The CDR3 nucleotides read TGTGCCAGCAGCGGGACTACCTCCTACGAGCAGTACTTC. The chain is built from TRBV6-5 and TRBJ2-7; 7 positions match TRBD2. Trimming at V came to 6 bases and at J to 0 bases, leaving 2 bases not matched to a gene. This CDR3 is built from 13 residues. Germline V lookup: CDR1 MNHEY, CDR2 SVGAGI.

This chain links TRBV7-9 with TRBJ1-4; D uncertain. Germline V gene data show CDR1 as SEHNR and CDR2 as FQNEAQ (reference sequence). The CDR3 is made up of 15 amino acids. The V gene lost 5 bases and the J gene lost 10 bases, with 20 bases spanning the gap. The CDR3 spells CASSGRDRSYRKLFF. CDR3 nucleotide sequence: TGTGCCAGCAGCGGCCGGGATCGAAGTTACCGAAAACTGTTTTTT.

Of note for this clone: At one of its ends the junction is not consistent with the germline gene, which may arise from a read error. The same CDR3 arises from other DNA sequences in this sample as well. The J gene is TRBJ1-3, the V gene TRBV5-6; possible D gene TRBD1, 5 bases. Germline values: CDR1 SGHDT, CDR2 YYEEEE. This CDR3 has 15 amino acids. CDR3 DNA sequence: TGCGCCAGCAGCTCCCAGGGCCCCTCTGGAAACACCATATATTTT. The encoded protein is CASSSQGPSGNTIYF.

Note on this clone: The sample contains more than one DNA sequence encoding this CDR3. The chain joins TRBV27 to TRBJ1-1, with D possibly TRBD1 on 5 matching bases. The CDR3 sequence is 11 residues long. From germline, CDR1 is MNHEY and CDR2 SMNVEV (reference sequence). Trimming pared 8 bases from V and 4 bases from J, leaving 8 bases between. Written as DNA, the CDR3 is TGTGCCAGCCGGGGGGGCACTGAAGCTTTCTTT. Protein: CASRGGTEAFF.

This rearrangement joins TRBV14 to TRBJ2-3, with 10 bases that match TRBD2. This CDR3 comprises 16 residues. Germline V gene sequence: CDR1 SGHDN, CDR2 FVKESK. V lost 1 base and J lost 2; bases outside the gene matches: 3. CDR3 in amino acids: CASSQVAGGYTDTQYF. CDR3 DNA: TGTGCCAGCAGCCAAGTAGCGGGGGGTTACACAGATACGCAGTATTTT.

This rearrangement joins TRBV11-2 to TRBJ2-5; 10 bases align to TRBD1. The J call is in doubt because the DNA end fits TRBJ2-7 better. CDR1 and CDR2 (germline): SGHAT, FQNNGV. The CDR3 is 13 residues long. The CDR3 reads CASSQTGGHEQYF. The CDR3 nucleotides read TGTGCCAGCAGCCAGACAGGGGGCCACGAGCAGTACTTC.

The chain recombines TRBV7-3 with TRBJ2-2; 9 nucleotides align to TRBD1. Germline lookup yields CDR1 SGHTA and CDR2 FQGTGA. The CDR3 sequence is 15 residues long. J gave up 4 bases and V 0 bases, and 0 bases lay outside the gene matches. The CDR3, as DNA: TGTGCCAGCAGCTTAACGACAGGGGGCACCGGGGAGCTGTTTTTT. It translates to CASSLTTGGTGELFF. Drawing the rest from reference TRBV7-3 and TRBJ2-2, the complete variable domain is GAGVSQTPSNKVTEKGKYVELRCDPISGHTALYWYRQSLGQGPEFLIYFQGTGAADDSGLPNDRFFAVRPEGSVSTLKIQRTERGDSAVYLCASSLTTGGTGELFFGEGSRLTVL.

This rearrangement joins TRBV11-2 to TRBJ2-5; 8 bases agree with TRBD1. The J call may be mistaken, given a closer DNA end match to TRBJ2-7. There are 14 residues in the CDR3. Germline CDR1 is SGHAT and CDR2 is FQNNGV. The CDR3 nucleotides read TGTGCCAGCAGCCTCCAGGGGGCAACCTACGAGCAGTACTTC. Encoded protein: CASSLQGATYEQYF.

This clone has more than one count but fewer than ten. This sequence joins TRBV5-1 and TRBJ2-5, with D possibly being TRBD2 (6 bases). The CDR3 runs to 15 residues. Looked up from germline, CDR1 is SGHRS and CDR2 is YFSETQ. Trimming shortened V by 6 bases and J by 5 bases, and 20 bases separated the two germline ends. CDR3 sequence reads: CASTETGTREETQYF. CDR3 nucleotides: TGCGCCAGCACAGAGACTGGGACTCGGGAGGAGACCCAGTACTTC.

The chain employs TRBV7-3 and TRBJ2-7; 14 nucleotides line up with TRBD2. The CDR3 spans 15 residues. Trimming cost V 4 bases and J 7 bases; bases outside gene matches: 6. Germline V CDR1 and CDR2: SGHTA, FQGTGA. The CDR3: CASSSGLAGGREQYF. The CDR3 DNA is TGTGCCAGCAGCTCCGGACTAGCGGGGGGCCGGGAGCAGTACTTC.

The chain carries TRBV19 and TRBJ1-4, with 9 bases fitting TRBD1. Germline values: CDR1 LNHDA, CDR2 SQIVND (reference sequence). The V and J ends lost 8 bases and 7 bases, in that order; junction bases with no gene match: 8. The CDR3 extends over 14 amino acids. CDR3 sequence (DNA): TGTGCCAGTTCCCACAGGGGGCCGGGTGAAAAACTGTTTTTT. Protein sequence: CASSHRGPGEKLFF.

This rearrangement joins TRBV18 to TRBJ2-1; 10 bases agree with TRBD2. V gave up 2 bases and J gave up 8 bases; unmatched junction bases: 6. Germline V gives CDR1 KGHSH, CDR2 LQKENI. CDR3 size: 15 residues. The CDR3 spells CASSPSAGGPYEQFF. CDR3 nucleotide sequence: TGTGCCAGCTCACCATCAGCGGGGGGGCCCTATGAGCAGTTCTTC. The full variable domain, rest sourced from reference TRBV18 and TRBJ2-1, is NAGVMQNPRHLVRRRGQEARLRCSPMKGHSHVYWYRQLPEEGLKFMVYLQKENIIDESGMPKERFSAEFPKEGPSILRIQQVVRGDSAAYFCASSPSAGGPYEQFFGPGTRLTVL.

V and J are TRBV13 and TRBJ2-6; D is perhaps TRBD2 (6 bases). Germline V gene data show CDR1 as PRHDT and CDR2 as FYEKMQ (reference sequence). The CDR3 loop spans 15 amino acids. Trimming took off 8 bases at V and 2 bases at J, with 13 bases between the two ends. CDR3 region: CASRPWGAGANVLTF. Here the CDR3 DNA reads TGTGCCAGCCGGCCTTGGGGGGCTGGGGCCAACGTCCTGACTTTC. Supplemented by reference TRBV13 and TRBJ2-6, the full variable domain reads AAGVIQSPRHLIKEKRETATLKCYPIPRHDTVYWYQQGPGQDPQFLISFYEKMQSDKGSIPDRFSAQQFSDYHSELNMSSLELGDSALYFCASRPWGAGANVLTFGAGSRLTVL.

This clone was recorded only once. This chain uses TRBV27 with TRBJ2-1; 8 bases match TRBD2. Germline V gene sequence: CDR1 MNHEY, CDR2 SMNVEV (reference sequence). Unmatched junction bases numbered 7, after V lost 5 bases and J lost 4 bases. The CDR3 is 15 amino acids. Written as DNA, the CDR3 is TGTGCCAGCAGTAAAAAGCGGGGGCTTTACAATGAGCAGTTCTTC. It translates to CASSKKRGLYNEQFF.

This rearrangement joins TRBV30 to TRBJ2-5; D might be TRBD2 (5 bases). Trimming shortened V by 4 bases and J by 5 bases, and 17 bases separated the two germline ends. From germline, CDR1 is GTSNPN and CDR2 SVGIG (reference sequence). The CDR3 sequence is 14 residues long. The CDR3 DNA sequence: TGTGCCTGGACGAAGCGGAGCTACAAGGAGACCCAGTACTTC. It specifies CAWTKRSYKETQYF.

In its sample, this clone was seen a few times. V gene TRBV2 combines with J gene TRBJ1-5; D call uncertain. Germline V gene sequence: CDR1 SNHLY, CDR2 FYNNEI. The CDR3 has 14 amino acids. Trimming removed 7 bases from V and 3 bases from J, with 13 bases in between. The CDR3 loop reads CASKDTADNQPQHF. The CDR3 DNA reads as TGTGCCAGCAAAGATACGGCGGACAATCAGCCCCAGCATTTT.

The chain recombines TRBV4-3 with TRBJ1-4; tentative D call: TRBD1 (5 bases). CDR3 length equals 15 residues. The ends were cut back, 1 base at V and 6 bases at J, with 12 bases in the middle. The germline gives CDR1 LGHNA, CDR2 YSLEER. The CDR3 sequence is CASSQVVKGYEKLFF. The CDR3 DNA is TGCGCCAGCAGCCAAGTAGTGAAGGGGTATGAAAAACTGTTTTTT.

The genes are TRBV2 and TRBJ1-6; 7 nucleotides match TRBD1. Unmatched junction bases numbered 8, after V lost 6 bases and J lost 6 bases. CDR3 size: 15 residues. Germline V gene sequence: CDR1 SNHLY, CDR2 FYNNEI. This CDR3 reads CASRVDRRPNSPLHF. In DNA form, the CDR3 reads TGTGCCAGCAGGGTGGACAGGCGTCCTAATTCACCCCTCCACTTT.